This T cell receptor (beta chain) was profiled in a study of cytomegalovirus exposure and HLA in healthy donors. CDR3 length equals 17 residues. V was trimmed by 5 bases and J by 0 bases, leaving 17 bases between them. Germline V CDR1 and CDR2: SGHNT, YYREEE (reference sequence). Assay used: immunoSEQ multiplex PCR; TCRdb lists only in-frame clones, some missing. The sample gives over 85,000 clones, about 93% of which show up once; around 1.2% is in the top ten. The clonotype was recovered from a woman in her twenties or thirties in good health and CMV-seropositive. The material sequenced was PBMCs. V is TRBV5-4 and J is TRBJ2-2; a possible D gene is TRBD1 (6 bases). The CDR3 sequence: CASSTGTPTANTGELFF. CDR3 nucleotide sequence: TGTGCCAGCAGTACCGGGACACCCACAGCGAACACCGGGGAGCTGTTTTTT.